Each of the 9 T cell receptor beta chains below was sequenced from the same sample in a study of shared clonotypes between healthy human individuals. TCRdb keeps only in-frame clones here, not all; method: immunoSEQ multiplex PCR. The sample holds about 1.5 million clones, approximately 98% seen once. Input material: naive CD4+ T cells sorted from blood. As to subset: CD45RA+ positively selected. These receptors all stem from a man aged 25-40 years in good health.

This chain joins TRBV19 and TRBJ1-5, with unresolved D. The germline V gene has CDR1 LNHDA and CDR2 SQIVND (reference sequence). The CDR3 is 14 amino acids. Trimming stripped 5 bases from V and 5 bases from J, with 13 bases between. The CDR3 sequence: CASSAAAEDQPQHF. DNA for the CDR3: TGTGCCAGTAGTGCGGCGGCAGAGGATCAGCCCCAGCATTTT.

This chain connects TRBV25-1 to TRBJ1-3; D ambiguous. The CDR3 has 13 residues. Trimming cost V 4 bases and J 3 bases, with 7 bases left between them. The germline CDR1 and CDR2 sequences are MGHDK and SYGVNS. For the CDR3, the DNA is TGTGCCAGCAGTGGGATCCTTGGAAACACCATATATTTT. Its translation is CASSGILGNTIYF.

The rearrangement joins TRBV6-1 to TRBJ1-1, with D maybe TRBD1 (6 bases). Trimming stripped 5 bases from V and 1 base from J, with 14 bases between. The CDR3 is 15 amino acids. Germline V gene lookup returns CDR1 MNHNS and CDR2 SASEGT. Here the CDR3 reads CASSRQGSGNTEAFF. CDR3 nucleotides: TGTGCCAGCAGTCGGCAGGGGTCTGGGAACACTGAAGCTTTCTTT.

The chain joins TRBV11-1 to TRBJ2-7; weak D call: TRBD2 (5 bases). CDR3 length equals 15 residues. Germline CDR1 is SGHAT and CDR2 is FQDESV (reference sequence). V lost 5 bases and J lost 2, with 16 bases in between. The CDR3: CASSRPAGLAYEQYF. The CDR3 region has the DNA TGTGCCAGCAGCCGACCCGCGGGCTTGGCCTACGAGCAGTACTTC.

The rearrangement uses TRBV5-1 and TRBJ1-2, with 7 bases identical to TRBD1. The V segment lost 3 bases and the J segment 3 bases; nucleotides outside the gene matches: 5. Germline V lookup: CDR1 SGHRS, CDR2 YFSETQ. The CDR3 length is 14 residues. In nucleotides, the CDR3 is TGCGCCAGCAGCTCCACAGGGGCTGACTATGGCTACACCTTC. Protein product: CASSSTGADYGYTF.

The genes are TRBV7-2 and TRBJ2-7; 8 bases map to TRBD1. Germline CDR1 reads SGHTA; CDR2 reads FQGNSA. The CDR3 sequence is 15 residues long. V trimming: 1 base; J trimming: 1 base; junction bases outside the gene matches: 3. The CDR3 DNA follows: TGTGCCAGCAGCTTAGACAGGGGGGTATCCTACGAGCAGTACTTC. It yields the protein CASSLDRGVSYEQYF.

The chain combines TRBV11-2 with TRBJ2-3; TRBD2 aligns across 13 bases. V was clipped by 6 bases and J by 4 bases; unmatched bases: 4. This CDR3 has 15 residues. The germline gives CDR1 SGHAT, CDR2 FQNNGV. CDR3 DNA sequence: TGTGCCAGCAGACTAGCGGGAGGGCGGTCAGATACGCAGTATTTT. Translated, it gives CASRLAGGRSDTQYF.

On this clone itself: The sample contains more than one DNA sequence encoding this CDR3. The rearrangement joins TRBV5-1 to TRBJ2-5, with a tentative D call TRBD1 (5 bases). CDR3 length: 12 residues. Trimming took off 4 bases at V and 5 bases at J, with 9 bases between the two ends. Germline V lookup: CDR1 SGHRS, CDR2 YFSETQ. Written as DNA, the CDR3 is TGCGCCAGCAGCCGATGGGGCGAGACCCAGTACTTC. This sequence encodes CASSRWGETQYF. Drawing the rest from reference TRBV5-1 and TRBJ2-5, the complete variable domain is KAGVTQTPRYLIKTRGQQVTLSCSPISGHRSVSWYQQTPGQGLQFLFEYFSETQRNKGNFPGRFSGRQFSNSRSEMNVSTLELGDSALYLCASSRWGETQYFGPGTRLLVL.

J is TRBJ2-1 and V is TRBV30; the match to TRBD1 covers 11 bases. The CDR3 extends over 17 amino acids. Germline CDR1 and CDR2: GTSNPN and SVGIG (reference sequence). V gave up 8 bases and J gave up 4 bases; unmatched junction bases: 16. The CDR3 DNA is TGTGCCGAGGGACAGGGGGAAAGGCCGGGGAGATACAATGAGCAGTTCTTC. Residues: CAEGQGERPGRYNEQFF.